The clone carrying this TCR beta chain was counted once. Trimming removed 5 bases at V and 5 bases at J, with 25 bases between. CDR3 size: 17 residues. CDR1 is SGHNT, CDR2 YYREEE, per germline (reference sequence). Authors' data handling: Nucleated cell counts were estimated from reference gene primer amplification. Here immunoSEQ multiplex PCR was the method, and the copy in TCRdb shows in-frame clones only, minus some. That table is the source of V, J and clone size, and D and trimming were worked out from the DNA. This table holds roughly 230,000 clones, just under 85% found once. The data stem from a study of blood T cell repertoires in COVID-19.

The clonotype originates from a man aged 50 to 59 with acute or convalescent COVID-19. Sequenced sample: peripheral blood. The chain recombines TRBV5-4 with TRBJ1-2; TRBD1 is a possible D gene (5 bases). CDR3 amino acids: CASSTFPPGGRGYGYTF. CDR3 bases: TGTGCCAGCAGTACCTTTCCTCCCGGGGGTCGGGGGTATGGCTACACCTTC.